These 20 T cell receptor beta chains originate from one sample sequenced in a study of T cells in Graves' hyperthyroidism and ophthalmopathy. The source material, RNA transcripts, was used to amplify TCR beta CDR3 regions. First-round RT-PCR of the TCR CDR3 relied on the HTBI primer set. TCRdb ran MiXCR on the multiplex PCR reads and lists one entry per CDR3 protein. Altogether 250,000 or so distinct CDR3 sequences are present, 13% to 15% being singletons, with the ten largest covering under 35%. The sequenced material came from blood. The receptors shown here come from a woman aged 50 to 65 with Graves' hyperthyroidism that later progressed to Graves' ophthalmopathy.

There are many counts of this clonotype. The genes are TRBV9 and TRBJ2-2, with 9 positions matching TRBD1. The CDR3 spans 15 residues. V was pared by 0 bases and J by 5 bases, with 2 bases of the junction left unmatched. Per the germline V gene, CDR1 is SGDLS and CDR2 is YYNGEE. This CDR3 reads CASSVAGQGTGELFF. In DNA, the CDR3 is TGTGCCAGCAGCGTAGCGGGACAGGGAACCGGGGAGCTGTTTTTT.

This clonotype was recorded at least ten times. This chain connects TRBV3-1 to TRBJ1-3; no definite D call. This CDR3 has 15 amino acids. Trimming removed 0 bases at V and 4 bases at J, with 10 bases between. The germline V gene encodes CDR1 LGHDT and CDR2 YNNKEL (reference sequence). The DNA for the CDR3 is TGTGCCAGCAGCCAAGATCCATTACCCGGAAACACCATATATTTT. This encodes CASSQDPLPGNTIYF.

This clonotype was found many times. The rearrangement links TRBV27 to TRBJ2-2; 10 bases fit TRBD2. The germline V gene has CDR1 MNHEY and CDR2 SMNVEV (reference sequence). CDR3 size: 16 residues. J lost 6 bases, V lost 4 bases, and 8 bases had no gene match. CDR3 nucleotide sequence: TGTGCCAGCAGTTCCCTTACTAGCGGGATAGCCGGGGAGCTGTTTTTT. Amino acid sequence: CASSSLTSGIAGELFF.

This clonotype was found many times. The chain links TRBV28 to TRBJ1-2; D is undetermined. The CDR3 sequence is 12 residues long. Germline loops: CDR1 MDHEN, CDR2 SYDVKM. Trimming removed 6 bases at V and 6 bases at J, with 11 bases between. The CDR3 spells CASRTDLHGYTF. In DNA, the CDR3 is TGTGCCAGCAGAACAGACCTCCATGGCTACACCTTC.

This clonotype has a count of ten or more. This rearrangement joins TRBV30 to TRBJ2-7, with D perhaps matching TRBD1 or TRBD2 (5 bases each). Trimming left V 3 bases short and J 3 bases short, with 15 bases between. The CDR3 runs 14 residues. From germline, CDR1 is GTSNPN and CDR2 SVGIG (reference sequence). CDR3 bases: TGTGCCTGGAGGAGACGGGGACCGAACTACGAGCAGTACTTC. Amino acids: CAWRRRGPNYEQYF.

This clonotype was counted at least ten times. This chain uses TRBV14 with TRBJ2-1; D is unresolved. The CDR3 length is 13 residues. Germline values: CDR1 SGHDN, CDR2 FVKESK. V was trimmed by 2 bases and J by 4 bases, leaving 6 bases between them. The CDR3 DNA follows: TGTGCCAGCAGCCAACAGACATACAATGAGCAGTTCTTC. This sequence encodes CASSQQTYNEQFF.

This clonotype has ten or more counts. The chain links TRBV6-1 to TRBJ1-2; 7 bases are a match to TRBD1. This CDR3 has 14 amino acids. CDR1 is MNHNS, CDR2 SASEGT, per germline. V shed 5 bases, J shed 4 bases, and the junction held 7 bases outside the gene matches. CDR3 loop: CASSLTGFSYGYTF. The DNA of the CDR3 is TGTGCCAGCAGTTTGACAGGGTTCAGCTATGGCTACACCTTC.

To note about this clonotype: This may stem from a read error, because a much larger clone lies one nucleotide away. The chain uses TRBV28 and TRBJ1-2; tentative D call: TRBD1 (5 bases). The CDR3 has 14 residues. Germline CDR1 reads MDHEN; CDR2 reads SYDVKM. Here the CDR3 reads CTSSLWGGNYGYTF. CDR3 bases: TGTACCAGCAGTTTATGGGGGGGAAACTATGGCTACACCTTC.

Ten or more counts support this clonotype. CDR3 sequence (DNA): TGTGCCAGCAGTACGGGGGAGGTAACCAATGAAAAACTGTTTTTT. This gives the protein CASSTGEVTNEKLFF. V usage is TRBV7-9 and J usage is TRBJ1-4, with a weak D call TRBD1 (5 bases). In germline, CDR1 is SEHNR, CDR2 FQNEAQ (reference sequence). The CDR3 is 15 amino acids. Trimming stripped 6 bases from V and 5 bases from J, with 16 bases between. The entire variable domain, with the rest obtained from reference TRBV7-9 and TRBJ1-4, is as follows: DTGVSQNPRHKITKRGQNVTFRCDPISEHNRLYWYRQTLGQGPEFLTYFQNEAQLEKSRLLSDRFSAERPKGSFSTLEIQRTEQGDSAMYLCASSTGEVTNEKLFFGSGTQLSVL.

This clonotype was found a few times. The gene calls are TRBV9 and TRBJ2-3; 9 nucleotides align to TRBD2. The CDR3 consists of 15 residues. The junction had 5 bases not matched to a gene; V was cut back by 4 bases and J by 2 bases. CDR1 is SGDLS, CDR2 YYNGEE, per germline. The CDR3 DNA is TGTGCCAGCAGCCCCATAGCGGGGGCCACAGATACGCAGTATTTT. Its translation is CASSPIAGATDTQYF.

This chain links TRBV19 with TRBJ2-1, with TRBD1 matching 8 bases. V shed 8 bases and J 9 bases; nucleotides not matched to a gene: 9. Germline V lookup: CDR1 LNHDA, CDR2 SQIVND (reference sequence). CDR3 length: 13 amino acids. The CDR3 region is CASSNQGAGEQFF. CDR3 nucleotides: TGTGCCAGTTCCAACCAGGGGGCAGGTGAGCAGTTCTTC.

This clonotype was seen a few times. The genes are TRBV9 and TRBJ2-5, with 7 bases matching TRBD2. Losses at the gene ends were 4 bases for V and 2 bases for J; bases not matched to a gene: 8. The germline V gene encodes CDR1 SGDLS and CDR2 YYNGEE. The CDR3 has 15 residues. This chain's CDR3 is CASSPSGGRQETQYF. The DNA of the CDR3 is TGTGCCAGCAGCCCGAGTGGCGGGAGACAAGAGACCCAGTACTTC.

The table lists this clonotype with many counts. CDR3 sequence: CAKTPPGGRQAFF. DNA for the CDR3: TGTGCCAAAACCCCACCCGGGGGCCGGCAAGCTTTCTTT. The chain employs TRBV24-1 and TRBJ1-1; D perhaps matches TRBD1 (6 bases). This CDR3 comprises 13 residues. Trimming stripped 11 bases from V and 9 bases from J, with 21 bases between. Per germline, CDR1 KGHDR and CDR2 SFDVKD.

This clonotype was detected many times. The chain combines TRBV7-2 with TRBJ1-2, with D tentatively TRBD1 (6 bases). Germline CDR1 SGHTA, CDR2 FQGNSA. V gave up 5 bases and J gave up 4 bases, with 11 bases separating them. The length of the CDR3 is 13 residues. CDR3 nucleotide sequence: TGTGCCAGCAGCCCTGACAGGCGCTATGGCTACACCTTC. It is translated as CASSPDRRYGYTF.

On this clonotype: The junction and the germline gene differ at one end; a read error may be behind it. J is TRBJ1-1 and V is TRBV9; the D is unclear. CDR1 SGDLS and CDR2 YYNGEE come from the germline V gene. This CDR3 spans 14 amino acids. Here the CDR3 DNA reads TGTGCCAGCGGCGTAGATCAGGCAAACACTGAAGCTTTCTTT. Protein: CASGVDQANTEAFF.

This clonotype was seen a handful of times. This chain's CDR3 is CATRTQRLTDTQYF. In nucleotides, the CDR3 is TGTGCCACGAGGACCCAACGCCTTACAGATACGCAGTATTTT. This chain joins TRBV15 and TRBJ2-3; D is ambiguous. CDR1 LNHNV and CDR2 YYDKDF come from the germline V gene (reference sequence). Deletions cut 9 bases from V and 3 bases from J, with 16 bases between. The CDR3 loop spans 14 amino acids.

This clonotype was recorded a few times. The chain carries TRBV20-1 and TRBJ2-2; D ambiguous. Trimming pared 1 base from V and 6 bases from J, leaving 21 bases between. Germline lookup yields CDR1 DFQATT and CDR2 SNEGSKA (reference sequence). The CDR3 length is 17 residues. The chain's CDR3 is CSARGLVWEGRSGELFF. The CDR3 nucleotides read TGCAGTGCTAGAGGCCTAGTTTGGGAAGGGCGGTCCGGGGAGCTGTTTTTT.

The sample holds a few counts of this clonotype. DNA for the CDR3: TGCAGCCTACGGACAGGGGGGGGAAAACTGTTTTTT. Translation gives CSLRTGGGKLFF. J is TRBJ1-4 and V is TRBV29-1; 10 bases are a match to TRBD1. V lost 8 bases to trimming and J lost 10 bases; unmatched junction nucleotides: 7. This CDR3 comprises 12 residues. Germline CDR1 SQVTM, CDR2 ANQGSEA.

This clonotype was found many times. V is TRBV20-1 and J is TRBJ1-5, with 7 bases matching TRBD1. V shed 0 bases and J 7 bases; nucleotides not matched to a gene: 12. The CDR3 is 16 amino acids. CDR1 DFQATT and CDR2 SNEGSKA come from the germline V gene (reference sequence). The chain's CDR3 is CSARDPRDRVRQPQHF. The CDR3 DNA reads TGCAGTGCTAGAGATCCGAGGGACAGAGTACGACAGCCCCAGCATTTT.

This clonotype was counted many times. The chain has TRBV2 and TRBJ2-2, with D possibly TRBD1 on 6 matching bases. V was pared by 6 bases and J by 0 bases, with 11 bases between. This CDR3 is 15 amino acids long. Germline V gene lookup returns CDR1 SNHLY and CDR2 FYNNEI. CDR3 DNA sequence: TGTGCCAGCAGGTCCGGGACATCGAACACCGGGGAGCTGTTTTTT. Encoded protein: CASRSGTSNTGELFF.